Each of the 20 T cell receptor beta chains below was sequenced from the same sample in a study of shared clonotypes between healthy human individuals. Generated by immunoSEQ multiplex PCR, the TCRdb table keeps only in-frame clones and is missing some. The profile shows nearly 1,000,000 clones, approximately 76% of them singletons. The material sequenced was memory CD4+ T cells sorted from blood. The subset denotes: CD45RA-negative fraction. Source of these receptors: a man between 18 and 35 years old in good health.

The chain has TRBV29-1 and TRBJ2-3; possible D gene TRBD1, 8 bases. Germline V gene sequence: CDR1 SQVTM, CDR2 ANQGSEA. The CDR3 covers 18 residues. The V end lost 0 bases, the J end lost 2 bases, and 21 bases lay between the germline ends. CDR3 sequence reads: CSVEDRGEVRGLTDTQYF. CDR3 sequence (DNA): TGCAGCGTTGAAGATCGGGGGGAGGTCAGGGGGCTCACAGATACGCAGTATTTT.

The CDR3 DNA sequence: TGTGCCAGCAGTTACAGGGGGCAGGTAGCTTTCTTT. Encoded protein: CASSYRGQVAFF. The J gene is TRBJ1-1, the V gene TRBV6-5; 7 bases are shared with TRBD1. CDR1 and CDR2 from the germline V gene are MNHEY and SVGAGI. V gave up 2 bases and J gave up 10 bases; unmatched junction bases: 4. The CDR3 length is 12 residues.

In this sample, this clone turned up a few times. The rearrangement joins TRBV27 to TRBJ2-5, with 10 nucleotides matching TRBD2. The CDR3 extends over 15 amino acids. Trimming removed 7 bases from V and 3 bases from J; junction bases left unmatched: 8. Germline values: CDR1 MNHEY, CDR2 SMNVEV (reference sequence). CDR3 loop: CASKSGGAGEETQYF. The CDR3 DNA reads TGTGCCAGCAAGAGCGGGGGGGCCGGGGAAGAGACCCAGTACTTC.

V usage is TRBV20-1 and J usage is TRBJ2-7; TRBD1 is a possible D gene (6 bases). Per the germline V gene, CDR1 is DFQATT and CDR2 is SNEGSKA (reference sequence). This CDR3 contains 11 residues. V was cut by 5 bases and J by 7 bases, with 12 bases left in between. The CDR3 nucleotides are TGCAGTGCTGAGGGGGTGGGGGAGCAGTACTTC. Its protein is CSAEGVGEQYF.

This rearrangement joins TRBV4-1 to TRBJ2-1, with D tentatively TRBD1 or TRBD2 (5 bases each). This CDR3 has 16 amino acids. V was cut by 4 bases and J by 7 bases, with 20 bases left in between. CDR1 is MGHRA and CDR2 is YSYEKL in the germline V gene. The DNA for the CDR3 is TGCGCCAGCAGCCCTGGTCCCGGGACCCCCGGGAATGAGCAGTTCTTC. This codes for CASSPGPGTPGNEQFF.

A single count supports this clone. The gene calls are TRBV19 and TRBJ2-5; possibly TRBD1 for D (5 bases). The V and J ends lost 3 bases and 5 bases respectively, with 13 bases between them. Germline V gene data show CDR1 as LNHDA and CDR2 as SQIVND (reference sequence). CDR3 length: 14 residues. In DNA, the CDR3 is TGTGCCAGTAGTATCAAGGGGAAGGGGGAGACCCAGTACTTC. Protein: CASSIKGKGETQYF.

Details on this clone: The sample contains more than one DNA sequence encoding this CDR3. The CDR3 region is CASSLTGNTGELFF. The DNA for the CDR3 is TGCGCCAGCAGCTTAACAGGGAACACCGGGGAGCTGTTTTTT. The chain uses TRBV5-1 and TRBJ2-2, with a possible D match to TRBD1 (5 bases). Germline loops: CDR1 SGHRS, CDR2 YFSETQ. Trimming shortened V by 2 bases and J by 1 base, and 6 bases separated the two germline ends. This CDR3 has 14 amino acids. Looking up the rest from reference TRBV5-1 and TRBJ2-2 gives the full variable domain: KAGVTQTPRYLIKTRGQQVTLSCSPISGHRSVSWYQQTPGQGLQFLFEYFSETQRNKGNFPGRFSGRQFSNSRSEMNVSTLELGDSALYLCASSLTGNTGELFFGEGSRLTVL.

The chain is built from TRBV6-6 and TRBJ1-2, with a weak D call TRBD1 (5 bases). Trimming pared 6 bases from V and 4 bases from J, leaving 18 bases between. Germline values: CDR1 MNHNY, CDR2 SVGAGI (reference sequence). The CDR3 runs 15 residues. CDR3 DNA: TGTGCCAGCAGCAGTGGGACCTTAGGCGCCTATGGCTACACCTTC. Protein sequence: CASSSGTLGAYGYTF.

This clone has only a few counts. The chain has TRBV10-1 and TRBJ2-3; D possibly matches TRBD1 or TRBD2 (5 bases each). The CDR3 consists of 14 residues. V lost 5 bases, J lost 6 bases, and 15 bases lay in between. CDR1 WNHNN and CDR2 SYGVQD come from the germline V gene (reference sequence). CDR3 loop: CASSRDHGADTQYF. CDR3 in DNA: TGCGCCAGCAGTAGGGACCATGGGGCGGATACGCAGTATTTT.

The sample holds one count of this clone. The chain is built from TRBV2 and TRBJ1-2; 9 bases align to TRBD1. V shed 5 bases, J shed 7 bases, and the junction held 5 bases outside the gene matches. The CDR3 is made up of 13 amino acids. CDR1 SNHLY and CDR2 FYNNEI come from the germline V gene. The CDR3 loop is CASSFRDRVGYTF. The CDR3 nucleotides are TGTGCCAGCAGTTTCCGGGACAGGGTTGGCTACACCTTC.

Written as DNA, the CDR3 is TGTGCCAGCAGTTGGGGAAGAGATACGCAGTATTTT. It codes for CASSWGRDTQYF. The chain recombines TRBV28 with TRBJ2-3; D ambiguous. Germline CDR1 is MDHEN and CDR2 is SYDVKM. This CDR3 region has 12 residues. The V gene lost 4 bases and the J gene lost 5 bases, with 7 bases spanning the gap.

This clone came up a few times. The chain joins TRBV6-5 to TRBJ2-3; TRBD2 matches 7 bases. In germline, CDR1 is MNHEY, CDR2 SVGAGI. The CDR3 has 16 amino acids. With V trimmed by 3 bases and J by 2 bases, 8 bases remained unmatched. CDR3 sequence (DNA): TGTGCCAGCAGTTATACCCGGGGGGACTACACAGATACGCAGTATTTT. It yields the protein CASSYTRGDYTDTQYF.

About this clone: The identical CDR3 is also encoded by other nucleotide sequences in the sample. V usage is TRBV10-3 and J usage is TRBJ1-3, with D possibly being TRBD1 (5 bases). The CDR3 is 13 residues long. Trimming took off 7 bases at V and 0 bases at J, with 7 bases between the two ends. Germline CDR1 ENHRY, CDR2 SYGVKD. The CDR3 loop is CAITRDSGNTIYF. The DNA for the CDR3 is TGTGCCATCACCAGGGACTCTGGAAACACCATATATTTT.

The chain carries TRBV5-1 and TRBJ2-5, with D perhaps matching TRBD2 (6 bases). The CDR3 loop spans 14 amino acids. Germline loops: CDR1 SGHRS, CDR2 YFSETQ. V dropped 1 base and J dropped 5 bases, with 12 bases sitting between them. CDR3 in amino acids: CASSLNTGRETQYF. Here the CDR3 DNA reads TGCGCCAGCAGCTTGAACACGGGGAGGGAGACCCAGTACTTC.

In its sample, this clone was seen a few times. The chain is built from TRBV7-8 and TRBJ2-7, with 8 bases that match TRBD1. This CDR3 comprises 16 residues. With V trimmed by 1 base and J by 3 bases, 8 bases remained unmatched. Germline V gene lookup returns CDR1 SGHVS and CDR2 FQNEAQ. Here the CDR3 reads CASSLESGGGSYEQYF. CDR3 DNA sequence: TGTGCCAGCAGCTTAGAGTCAGGGGGCGGCAGCTACGAGCAGTACTTC.

The CDR3, as DNA: TGCGCCAGCAGCACCGGAGTCAACACTGAAGCTTTCTTT. This translates into CASSTGVNTEAFF. The chain employs TRBV5-1 and TRBJ1-1; no clear D. In germline, CDR1 is SGHRS, CDR2 YFSETQ. Trimming left V 4 bases short and J 2 bases short, with 9 bases between. The CDR3 runs 13 residues.

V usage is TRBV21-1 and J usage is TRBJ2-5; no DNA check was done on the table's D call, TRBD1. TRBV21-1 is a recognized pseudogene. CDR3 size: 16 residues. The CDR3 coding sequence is TGTGCCAGCAGCAAAGAAGCAAAGGGGGCGGGAGAGACCCAGTACTTC. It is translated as CASSKEAKGAGETQYF.

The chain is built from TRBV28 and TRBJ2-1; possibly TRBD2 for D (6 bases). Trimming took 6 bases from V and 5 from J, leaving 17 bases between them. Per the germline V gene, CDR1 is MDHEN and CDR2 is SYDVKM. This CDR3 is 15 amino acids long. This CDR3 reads CASRLGGWKHNEQFF. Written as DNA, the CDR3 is TGTGCCAGCAGGTTAGGAGGGTGGAAGCACAATGAGCAGTTCTTC.

In DNA, the CDR3 is TGTGCCAGCAGCCGGGCGGGGTCTAACTATGGCTACACCTTC. Amino acids: CASSRAGSNYGYTF. This sequence joins TRBV6-5 and TRBJ1-2; D unresolved. The CDR3 runs 14 residues. The germline CDR1 and CDR2 sequences are MNHEY and SVGAGI. Deletions cut 6 bases from V and 0 bases from J, with 11 bases between.

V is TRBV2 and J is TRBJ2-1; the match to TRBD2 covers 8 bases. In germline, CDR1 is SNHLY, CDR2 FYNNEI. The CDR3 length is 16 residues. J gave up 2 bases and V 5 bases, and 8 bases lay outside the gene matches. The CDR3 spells CASSFSGGATYNEQFF. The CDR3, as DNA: TGTGCCAGCAGTTTCAGCGGGGGTGCTACCTACAATGAGCAGTTCTTC.